The clone carrying this TCR beta chain was seen a handful of times. Original processing methods: Reference gene primer amplification gave estimated nucleated cell counts. Only in-frame clones appear in the TCRdb table, and some are missing; sequencing was by immunoSEQ multiplex PCR. The DNA gave D and trimming, while V, J and clone size come from that table. Here the sample spans 150,000 to 200,000 clones, about four fifths being singletons. This sample was included in a study of blood T cell repertoires in COVID-19. Overall study: Acute-phase and convalescent COVID-19 samples originated in the United States, Italy and Spain. From T cells, B-cell-depleted T cells, or PBMCs came the material, which was cDNA or gDNA.

This CDR3 spans 14 amino acids. Germline V CDR1 and CDR2: SGDLS, YYNGEE. Deletions cut 4 bases from V and 5 bases from J, with 12 bases between. The chain couples TRBV9 to TRBJ2-2; TRBD2 might be the D (6 bases). The clonotype originates from a man between 70 and 80 years old with active or convalescent COVID-19. Sequenced: peripheral blood. Written as DNA, the CDR3 is TGTGCCAGCAGCTCTGCGGGATCTACCGGGGAGCTGTTTTTT. Protein product: CASSSAGSTGELFF.